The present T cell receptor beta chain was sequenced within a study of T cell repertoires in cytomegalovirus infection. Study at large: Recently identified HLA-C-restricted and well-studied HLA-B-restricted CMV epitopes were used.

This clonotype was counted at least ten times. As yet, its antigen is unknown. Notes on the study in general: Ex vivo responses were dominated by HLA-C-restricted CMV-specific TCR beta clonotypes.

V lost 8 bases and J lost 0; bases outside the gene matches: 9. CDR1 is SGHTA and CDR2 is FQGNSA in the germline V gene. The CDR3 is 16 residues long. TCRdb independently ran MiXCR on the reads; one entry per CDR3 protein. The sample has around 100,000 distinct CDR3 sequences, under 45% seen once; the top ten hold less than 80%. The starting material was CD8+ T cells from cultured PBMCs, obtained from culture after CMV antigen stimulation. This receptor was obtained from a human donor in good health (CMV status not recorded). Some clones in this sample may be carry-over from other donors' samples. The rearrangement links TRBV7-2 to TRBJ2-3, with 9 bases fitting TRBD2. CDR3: CASAERGASSTDTQYF. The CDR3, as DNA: TGTGCCAGCGCAGAGCGGGGGGCATCTAGCACAGATACGCAGTATTTT.